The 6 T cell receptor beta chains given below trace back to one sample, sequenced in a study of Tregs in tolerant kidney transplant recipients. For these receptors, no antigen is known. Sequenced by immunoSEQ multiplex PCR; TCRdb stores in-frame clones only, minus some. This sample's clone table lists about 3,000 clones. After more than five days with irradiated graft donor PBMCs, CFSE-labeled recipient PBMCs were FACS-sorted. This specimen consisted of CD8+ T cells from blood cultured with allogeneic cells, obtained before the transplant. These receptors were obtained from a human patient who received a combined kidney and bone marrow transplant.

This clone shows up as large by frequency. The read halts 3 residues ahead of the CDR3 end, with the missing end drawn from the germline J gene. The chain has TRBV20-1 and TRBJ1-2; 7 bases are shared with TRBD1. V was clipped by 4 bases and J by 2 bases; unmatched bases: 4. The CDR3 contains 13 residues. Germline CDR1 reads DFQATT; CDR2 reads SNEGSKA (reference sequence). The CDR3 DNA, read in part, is TGCAGTGCTAAAGGACAGGAGAACTATGGC. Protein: CSAKGQENYG. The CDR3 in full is CSAKGQENYGYTF.

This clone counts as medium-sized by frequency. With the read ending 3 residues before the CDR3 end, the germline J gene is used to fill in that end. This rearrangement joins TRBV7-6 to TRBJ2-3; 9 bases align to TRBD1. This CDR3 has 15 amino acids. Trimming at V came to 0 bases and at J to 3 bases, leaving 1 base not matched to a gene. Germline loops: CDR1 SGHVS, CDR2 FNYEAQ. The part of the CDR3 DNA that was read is TGTGCCAGCAGCTTAGCGGGACAGGGAACAGATACG. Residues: CASSLAGQGTDT. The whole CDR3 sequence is CASSLAGQGTDTQYF.

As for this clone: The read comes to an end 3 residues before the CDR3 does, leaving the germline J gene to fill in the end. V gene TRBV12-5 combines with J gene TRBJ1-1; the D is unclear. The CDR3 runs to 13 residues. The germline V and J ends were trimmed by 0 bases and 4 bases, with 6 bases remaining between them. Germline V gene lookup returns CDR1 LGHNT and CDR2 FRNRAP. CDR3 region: CASGLVPGTEAFF. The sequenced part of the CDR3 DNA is TGTGCTAGTGGTTTGGTGCCGGGCACTGAA.

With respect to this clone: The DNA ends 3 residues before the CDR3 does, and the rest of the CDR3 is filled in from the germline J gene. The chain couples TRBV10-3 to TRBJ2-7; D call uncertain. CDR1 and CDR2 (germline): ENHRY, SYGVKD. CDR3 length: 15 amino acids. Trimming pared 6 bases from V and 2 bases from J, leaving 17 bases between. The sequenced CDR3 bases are TGTGCCATCAGCGAAAGTGACTTACCTACCTACGAG. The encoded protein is CAISESDLPTYE. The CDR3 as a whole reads CAISESDLPTYEQYF.

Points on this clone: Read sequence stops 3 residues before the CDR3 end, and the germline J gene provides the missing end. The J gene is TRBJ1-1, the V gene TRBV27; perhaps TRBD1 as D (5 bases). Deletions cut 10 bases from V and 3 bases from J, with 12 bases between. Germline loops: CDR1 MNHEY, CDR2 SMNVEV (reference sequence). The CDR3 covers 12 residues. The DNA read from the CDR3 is TGTGCCACAGGGAAGCCGTACACTGAA. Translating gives CATGKPYTE. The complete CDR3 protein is CATGKPYTEAFF.

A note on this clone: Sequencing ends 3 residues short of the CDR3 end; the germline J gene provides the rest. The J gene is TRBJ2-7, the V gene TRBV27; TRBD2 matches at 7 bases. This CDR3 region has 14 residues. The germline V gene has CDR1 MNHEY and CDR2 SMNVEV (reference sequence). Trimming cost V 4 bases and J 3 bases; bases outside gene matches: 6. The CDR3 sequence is CASSSIAGYYEQYF. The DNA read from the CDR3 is TGTGCCAGCAGTTCTATAGCGGGCTACTACGAG.